The 8 T cell receptor beta chains given below trace back to one sample, sequenced in a study of glioma-infiltrating T cells after dendritic cell vaccination. Clones were read by immunoSEQ multiplex PCR, and TCRdb kept only the in-frame ones, dropping some. The sample consists of 65,000 to 80,000 clones, roughly 91% of them appearing once. Time point given: after dendritic cell vaccination, including at tumor progression/relapse. The source material was blood, sampled after dendritic cell vaccination. All receptors come from a human donor with glioblastoma.

The genes are TRBV15 and TRBJ2-3; D perhaps matches TRBD2 (6 bases). Trimming pared 0 bases from V and 1 base from J, leaving 11 bases between. The CDR3 is made up of 16 amino acids. Per the germline V gene, CDR1 is LNHNV and CDR2 is YYDKDF (reference sequence). DNA of the CDR3: TGTGCCACCAGCAGAGACCGCGGCGGGGGCACAGATACGCAGTATTTT. Translation gives CATSRDRGGGTDTQYF.

The rearrangement joins TRBV18 to TRBJ2-7; 15 bases map to TRBD2. Germline CDR1 reads KGHSH; CDR2 reads LQKENI. This CDR3 has 15 amino acids. J lost 7 bases, V lost 6 bases, and 7 bases had no gene match. In DNA, the CDR3 is TGTGCCAGCTCCCAGGCGGGACTAGCGGGAGGTGAGCAGTACTTC. The encoded protein is CASSQAGLAGGEQYF.

This rearrangement joins TRBV19 to TRBJ1-1; D perhaps matches TRBD1 (5 bases). Germline-derived CDR1 and CDR2 are LNHDA and SQIVND (reference sequence). Trimming removed 7 bases at V and 8 bases at J, with 8 bases between. The CDR3 extends over 10 amino acids. The CDR3 region is CASKRTEAFF. In DNA form, the CDR3 reads TGTGCCAGTAAACGGACAGAAGCTTTCTTT.

In its sample, this clone was seen a few times. V gene TRBV2 combines with J gene TRBJ2-7, with 8 bases aligning to TRBD1. V was pared by 3 bases and J by 4 bases, with 8 bases of the junction left unmatched. This CDR3 has 15 amino acids. Germline CDR1 is SNHLY and CDR2 is FYNNEI. The DNA of the CDR3 is TGTGCCAGCAGTGATCAGCAGGGGGCTTGGTACGAGCAGTACTTC. It yields the protein CASSDQQGAWYEQYF.

This clone was seen only a few times. The chain has TRBV4-1 and TRBJ2-2; 8 bases are shared with TRBD1. The CDR3 has 17 residues. From germline, CDR1 is MGHRA and CDR2 YSYEKL. The ends lost 5 bases at V and 2 bases at J; junction bases unmatched: 10. The CDR3 loop is CASSSRTGSKNTGELFF. In DNA form, the CDR3 reads TGCGCCAGCAGCTCCCGGACAGGGTCGAAAAACACCGGGGAGCTGTTTTTT.

This clone was counted a few times. This chain connects TRBV10-3 to TRBJ1-5; D perhaps matches TRBD1 (6 bases). Trimming took off 3 bases at V and 6 bases at J, with 18 bases between the two ends. CDR3 length: 16 residues. Germline V gene lookup returns CDR1 ENHRY and CDR2 SYGVKD. Here the CDR3 reads CAISDKAQGKSQPQHF. The CDR3 coding sequence is TGTGCCATCAGTGATAAGGCACAGGGAAAATCTCAGCCCCAGCATTTT.

J is TRBJ1-5 and V is TRBV19, with D unresolved. This CDR3 comprises 15 residues. Looked up from germline, CDR1 is LNHDA and CDR2 is SQIVND (reference sequence). V lost 7 bases and J lost 0, with 13 bases in between. CDR3 nucleotides: TGTGCCAGTAACCTCCGGGATTATAGCAATCAGCCCCAGCATTTT. It is translated as CASNLRDYSNQPQHF.

This clone was detected only a few times. This rearrangement joins TRBV18 to TRBJ1-5; D not resolved. The CDR3 covers 15 residues. The germline V gene encodes CDR1 KGHSH and CDR2 LQKENI. Deletions cut 4 bases from V and 0 bases from J, with 10 bases between. In DNA, the CDR3 is TGTGCCAGCTCACAAGGGAGGAATAGCAATCAGCCCCAGCATTTT. Protein product: CASSQGRNSNQPQHF.